This T cell receptor (beta chain) came from a study of T cell responses to AZD1222 COVID-19 vaccine. There are 14 residues in the CDR3. The V end lost 2 bases, the J end lost 0 bases, and 6 bases lay between the germline ends. The germline V gene has CDR1 MNHEY and CDR2 SMNVEV (reference sequence). Clones were sequenced by immunoSEQ multiplex PCR, and TCRdb holds only the in-frame ones, with some missing. This sample has 150,000 to 250,000 clones; approximately 91% occur once, and the top ten carry under 4%. Sample: peripheral blood, taken 28 days after the second AZD1222 dose. The chain has TRBV27 and TRBJ2-3, with D hard to call. This sequence was found in an adult who received the AZD1222 COVID-19 vaccine. The CDR3 region has the DNA TGTGCCAGCAGTTTAAGGTGGAGCACAGATACGCAGTATTTT. Translating it yields CASSLRWSTDTQYF.